This T cell receptor beta chain was obtained from a study of shared clonotypes between healthy human individuals. In its sample, this clone was seen many times. Libraries were prepared by immunoSEQ multiplex PCR; TCRdb keeps only in-frame clonotypes and omits some of them. The table includes 450,000 to 650,000 clones, roughly four fifths detected once. Looked up from germline, CDR1 is LNHNV and CDR2 is YYDKDF (reference sequence). V lost 3 bases, J lost 0 bases, and 9 bases stayed unmatched. The CDR3 spans 18 residues. What was sequenced was PBMCs. The TCR comes from a woman in her thirties or forties in good health. Some clones in this sample may be carry-over from other donors' samples. The V call is TRBV15, the J call TRBJ2-7, with 12 bases identical to TRBD1. The CDR3 reads CATSRGQGATPGSYEQYF. CDR3 coding DNA: TGTGCCACCAGCAGGGGACAGGGGGCGACGCCCGGCTCCTACGAGCAGTACTTC. The whole variable domain, filled in from reference TRBV15 and TRBJ2-7, reads DAMVIQNPRYQVTQFGKPVTLSCSQTLNHNVMYWYQQKSSQAPKLLFHYYDKDFNNEADTPDNFQSRRPNTSFCFLDIRSPGLGDTAMYLCATSRGQGATPGSYEQYFGPGTRLTVT.